This paragraph reports one T cell receptor beta chain. This specimen belongs to a study of blood T cell repertoires in COVID-19. Produced via immunoSEQ multiplex PCR; TCRdb's table is partial and in-frame only. The repertoire holds 160,000 or so clones, with 75% to 90% as singletons. Sequenced input: peripheral blood. This clonotype was obtained from a man in his 60s with acute or convalescent COVID-19.

The CDR3 loop reads CASSLGSTNYGYTF. The CDR3 nucleotides are TGTGCCAGCAGCTTGGGGAGTACTAACTATGGCTACACCTTC. V gene TRBV5-4 combines with J gene TRBJ1-2; D is unclear. In germline, CDR1 is SGHNT, CDR2 YYREEE (reference sequence). The CDR3 is 14 residues long. Trimming cost V 0 bases and J 0 bases, with 6 bases left between them.